This T cell receptor beta chain emerged from a study of blood T cell repertoires in COVID-19. Study-level background: Samples taken during acute and convalescent COVID-19 were collected in the United States, Italy and Spain. The cDNA or gDNA used as material had been derived from T cells, B-cell-depleted T cells, or PBMCs.

This clone was seen once. Germline V gene sequence: CDR1 SGHKS, CDR2 YYEKEE (reference sequence). The CDR3 runs 15 residues. The V end lost 2 bases, the J end lost 1 base, and 13 bases lay between the germline ends. Under the authors' procedure: From reference gene primer amplification, estimates of nucleated cell counts were derived. Sequenced by immunoSEQ multiplex PCR; TCRdb stores in-frame clones only, minus some. V and J calls and clone size come straight from that table; D and trimming were deduced from the DNA. This sample has 120,000 or so clones, with approximately 80% found just once. The chain links TRBV5-5 to TRBJ2-7; D is uncertain. This TCR came from a man aged 65-85 years with acute or convalescent COVID-19. Sequencing used peripheral blood. CDR3 amino acids: CASSFGSALSYEQYF. In DNA, the CDR3 is TGTGCCAGCAGCTTCGGGTCGGCCCTGTCCTACGAGCAGTACTTC.